This TCR beta chain derives from a study of blood T cells in healthy people across ages (dated by TCRdb to the mid-2010s). For context, the study as a whole: In model experiments, template switching captured roughly one uniquely barcoded TCR beta cDNA molecule for every two T cells. To track age-related changes in TCR beta repertoire diversity, the study relied on deep sequencing normalized with unique cDNA molecular identifiers. The donors were split into four age groups: young (average around 15 years), middle-aged (39), aged (about 56) and long-lived (roughly 80). Two additional independent replicas of 1 million unique cDNA reads from the same blood draw were analyzed for two donors (one aged 18 to 30 and one aged 80 or older).

The CDR3 measures 14 amino acids from cysteine to phenylalanine. Left in the record is the CDR3 DNA by itself, 42 bases read in frame from the first base. Sequences SGHRS (CDR1) and YFSETQ (CDR2) are obtained from the germline V gene. Library generation was performed with 5' RACE. The listed sequencing device is Illumina HiSeq 2500. A second 7 to 11 cycle PCR used a sample-barcoded 5' primer and a J-beta primer mix. A unique molecular identifier was introduced onto each TCR beta cDNA molecule by a template-switch 5' adaptor carrying 12 random nucleotides. Each sample yielded at least 3 million CDR3-containing paired-end reads. First-strand cDNA was synthesized from all RNA with the Mint cDNA synthesis kit, primed by a TRBC-specific oligonucleotide. After uracil-DNA glycosylase treatment, a first 18-cycle PCR used universal primers M1SS and BC2_uni_R on all cDNA. The original pipeline was this. For normalization, 1 million high-quality reads were randomly selected from each sample, with every read carrying a distinct molecular identifier. Reads with shared molecular identifiers were discarded instead of being binned into consensus sequences. MiTCR, run with a Q25 quality threshold and the strictest error-elimination algorithm, handled CDR3 identification, clonotype clustering and error correction. A nonparametric unseen species model with Euler transformation was used to estimate a lower bound on total TCR beta diversity. TCRdb handled the public reads itself, with Q25 trimming in fastp and clone calling in MiXCR, and kept productive beta chains. Identical CDR3 protein sequences are pooled into one entry, listed with their most common genes and DNA. What appears here as the V and J calls and clone size reflects TCRdb's work, not the paper's. This sample holds under 1,100,000 distinct CDR3 sequences; approximately 26% were observed only once. The top ten constitute approximately 0.7% of the sample.

Donors were a few dozen systemically healthy Caucasian individuals from Russia aged roughly 6 to 100 years. Each donor gave around 9.8 milliliters of peripheral blood, collected into EDTA-treated Vacutainer tubes. Ficoll-Paque density-gradient centrifugation was used to isolate PBMCs, with at least 6.5 million per sample. Total RNA, at least 6 micrograms per sample, was extracted from PBMCs with Trizol reagent. For every donor, an aliquot of PBMCs went through flow cytometry to measure the percentages of naive CD45RAhigh/CD27high T cells. A remark on this clonotype: Its recognized antigen is unknown. The junction and the germline gene differ at one end; a read error may be behind it.

General findings and caveats noted by the study authors: Because profiling used bulk unsorted PBMCs, naive and antigen-experienced compartments could not be compared conclusively. As age increased, observed TCR beta diversity per million T cells dropped in a roughly linear way, and a significant reduction was already evident by age 40. Total diversity estimates from one million sequenced T cells were considered lower bounds and underestimates. The long-lived group showed more naive CD4+ T cells, fewer expanded clones and increased TCR diversity than the aged group, suggesting age selection. Because the CMV infection status of the donors was unknown, age-related changes in expanded clonotypes may potentially have been confounded. The percentage of naive T cells measured by flow cytometry correlated strongly with observed TCR beta diversity.

The sample also formed part of further work on T cells of mothers and their children. The second investigation adds: Nine systemically healthy Caucasian individuals, comprising three mothers and their six children, were included as donors. cDNA synthesis used all of the extracted RNA, with roughly 1.5 ug of RNA in each 15 ul reaction. Sample barcodes and 2-4 random nucleotides were added via the M1S primer in the second PCR. More than 9 million TCR beta CDR3 reads were obtained from each mother, and some 3.3 million reads were obtained from each child. In both related and unrelated pairs, thymic selection shapes the output of TCR recombination in a similar way, with inherited differences having only a minor effect. Normalized repertoire overlap was always slightly but never significantly higher in related than unrelated mother-child pairs. No persistent microchimeric T cell clones were found, with a detection sensitivity of around 100 clones per million clonotypes. Deep NGS was used in the study to compare the TCR beta repertoires of mothers and children and to look for features that separate related mother-child pairs from unrelated individuals. Mothers averaged roughly 40 +/- 4 years of age and children averaged roughly 10 +/- 4 years. After adapter ligation was performed with NEBNext reagents, the libraries were sequenced on an Illumina HiSeq 2000 with 100+100 nt paired-end reads. To avoid cross-contamination, the mother libraries and the child libraries were prepared a month apart and sequenced in separate runs. For each donor, between roughly 450,000 and 2,300,000 distinct TCR beta clonotypes were identified. Naive TCR beta clonotypes were estimated from low-frequency clonotypes matched to each donor's FACS-determined naive share, without sorting.

This chain is built from TRBV5-1 and TRBJ2-6; a tentative D call is TRBD1 (5 bases match). This receptor was obtained from a girl aged 2-10 years in good health. Input material: blood. The DNA reads TGCGCCAGCCGCCTAGACACTGGGGCCAACGCCCTGACTTTC. It translates as CASRLDTGANALTF.